Shown below are 12 T cell receptor beta chains from a single sample sequenced in a study of blood T cell repertoires in COVID-19. Assay used: immunoSEQ multiplex PCR; TCRdb lists only in-frame clones, some missing. Found here are 270,000 or so clones, 84% of them singletons; the top ten hold 8% to 9.5%. Sequencing input: peripheral blood. These receptors all come from a human donor in a cohort sampled during active COVID-19.

The rearrangement links TRBV28 to TRBJ2-7; TRBD2 is a possible D gene (5 bases). The CDR3 length is 12 residues. Between the trimmed V and J ends, which lost 3 bases and 3 bases, there was a span of 6 bases. Germline values: CDR1 MDHEN, CDR2 SYDVKM. The CDR3 spells CASSFRGYEQYF. The DNA of the CDR3 is TGTGCCAGCAGTTTCCGGGGCTACGAGCAGTACTTC.

The V and J genes are TRBV29-1 and TRBJ1-2; a possible D gene is TRBD1 (5 bases). The CDR3 has 14 residues. Per the germline V gene, CDR1 is SQVTM and CDR2 is ANQGSEA. Trimming took 1 base from V and 4 from J, leaving 13 bases between them. CDR3 coding DNA: TGCAGCGTTGAAGCCGCCGACAGTTTCTATGGCTACACCTTC. It translates to CSVEAADSFYGYTF.

CDR3 sequence: CASSQDPGVADTQYF. As DNA, the CDR3 is TGCGCCAGCAGCCAAGACCCAGGGGTCGCAGATACGCAGTATTTT. J is TRBJ2-3 and V is TRBV4-1, with D perhaps matching TRBD1 (6 bases). Germline V lookup: CDR1 MGHRA, CDR2 YSYEKL. The CDR3 covers 15 residues. Trimming stripped 0 bases from V and 4 bases from J, with 11 bases between.

This clone has only one observation. The J gene is TRBJ2-7, the V gene TRBV6-2 or TRBV6-3, with D perhaps matching TRBD1 (5 bases). The CDR3 length is 13 residues. Trimming removed 5 bases from V and 4 bases from J, with 12 bases in between. Germline values: CDR1 MNHEY, CDR2 SVGEGT. CDR3 coding DNA: TGTGCCAGCAGTCAGGACAAGAATTACGAGCAGTACTTC. Its translation is CASSQDKNYEQYF.

V is TRBV6-5 and J is TRBJ1-2; 7 bases are shared with TRBD1. J was trimmed by 8 bases and V by 6 bases; bases with no gene match: 9. Germline values: CDR1 MNHEY, CDR2 SVGAGI. The CDR3 extends over 13 amino acids. This CDR3 reads CASRGTADGGYTF. The CDR3 region has the DNA TGTGCCAGCAGAGGGACAGCGGATGGGGGCTACACCTTC.

The chain carries TRBV9 and TRBJ2-7, with 9 bases fitting TRBD2. This CDR3 has 15 residues. Germline trimming cut 4 bases from V and 2 bases from J; bases unmatched to any gene: 7. The germline V gene encodes CDR1 SGDLS and CDR2 YYNGEE. The CDR3 loop is CASSPGGTSTYEQYF. The CDR3, as DNA: TGTGCCAGCAGCCCAGGTGGGACTAGCACCTACGAGCAGTACTTC.

The rearrangement uses TRBV7-8 and TRBJ2-7, with 7 bases identical to TRBD2. CDR1 and CDR2 from the germline V gene are SGHVS and FQNEAQ. Losses at the gene ends were 6 bases for V and 0 bases for J; bases not matched to a gene: 14. The CDR3 runs to 17 residues. The CDR3, as DNA: TGTGCCAGCAGACAAGGCGGGGGTAACCCAAGCTCCTACGAGCAGTACTTC. Protein sequence: CASRQGGGNPSSYEQYF.

CDR3 in amino acids: CASSEGTGASYEQYF. The CDR3 coding sequence is TGTGCCAGCAGTGAAGGGACAGGGGCTTCCTACGAGCAGTACTTC. The chain links TRBV6-1 to TRBJ2-7; 9 bases map to TRBD1. The germline CDR1 and CDR2 sequences are MNHNS and SASEGT. The CDR3 length is 15 residues. Losses at the gene ends were 1 base for V and 1 base for J; bases not matched to a gene: 2.

This chain connects TRBV7-9 to TRBJ1-2; 8 bases agree with TRBD1. The CDR3 contains 15 residues. The V gene's germline CDR1 is SEHNR and CDR2 FQNEAQ (reference sequence). Trimming cost V 7 bases and J 1 base; bases outside gene matches: 8. CDR3 sequence: CASNRQGILNYGYTF. For the CDR3, the DNA is TGTGCCAGCAATCGACAGGGGATCCTTAACTATGGCTACACCTTC.

The chain links TRBV11-3 to TRBJ2-3, with 7 bases identical to TRBD1. J gave up 2 bases and V 5 bases, and 4 bases lay outside the gene matches. CDR3 length: 14 amino acids. The germline gives CDR1 SGHNT, CDR2 YENEEA. The chain's CDR3 is CASSQGQATDTQYF. CDR3 DNA: TGTGCCAGCAGCCAAGGACAGGCCACAGATACGCAGTATTTT.

This clone was observed a handful of times. J is TRBJ2-3 and V is TRBV5-1; D might be TRBD1 (5 bases). The germline CDR1 and CDR2 sequences are SGHRS and YFSETQ. The ends were cut back, 3 bases at V and 4 bases at J, with 15 bases in the middle. This CDR3 has 15 amino acids. CDR3 sequence: CASSSRMTESDTQYF. CDR3 nucleotides: TGCGCCAGCAGCTCACGCATGACAGAATCAGATACGCAGTATTTT. Using reference TRBV5-1 and TRBJ2-3 for the parts outside the CDR3, the full variable domain is KAGVTQTPRYLIKTRGQQVTLSCSPISGHRSVSWYQQTPGQGLQFLFEYFSETQRNKGNFPGRFSGRQFSNSRSEMNVSTLELGDSALYLCASSSRMTESDTQYFGPGTRLTVL.

This clone was seen a handful of times. The chain uses TRBV28 and TRBJ1-2; D is ambiguous. CDR3 size: 12 residues. Trimming shortened V by 6 bases and J by 2 bases, and 7 bases separated the two germline ends. The germline V gene has CDR1 MDHEN and CDR2 SYDVKM. The CDR3 nucleotides are TGTGCCAGCAGCCTCCCGAACTATGGCTACACCTTC. This translates into CASSLPNYGYTF.